This TCR beta chain came from a study of T cell repertoires in cytomegalovirus infection. About the research overall: Shared public TCR beta signatures pointed to both CMV infection and a matching HLA type. The study's findings and limits: Identification of carriers of CMV plus the relevant HLA was achieved through cumulative public TCR beta family frequency. Dominating the ex vivo response were HLA-C-restricted CMV-specific TCR beta clonotypes.

TCRdb reprocessed the reads via MiXCR and lists one record per CDR3 protein. The sample contains 600,000 to 800,000 distinct CDR3 sequences, 20% to 25% of which appear only once. This clonotype was counted a few times. Its target is unknown. Per germline, CDR1 PRHDT and CDR2 FYEKMQ (reference sequence). CDR3 length equals 18 residues. V lost 5 bases to trimming and J lost 6 bases; unmatched junction nucleotides: 12. The gene calls are TRBV13 and TRBJ2-3; the match to TRBD2 covers 15 bases. Material for sequencing was CD8+ T cells from PBMCs. The TCR comes from a human donor in good health (CMV status not recorded). Some clones in this sample may be carry-over from other donors' samples. The CDR3 is CASSRTSGGAGPRDTQYF. CDR3 DNA: TGTGCCAGCAGCCGGACTAGCGGGGGGGCCGGACCCAGGGATACGCAGTATTTT.